This T cell receptor beta chain was captured by sequencing in a study of blood T cells in healthy people across ages (dated by TCRdb to between 2014 and 2017). Background for the entire study: In model experiments, template switching captured about one uniquely barcoded TCR beta cDNA molecule for every two T cells. To track age-related changes in TCR beta repertoire diversity, the study relied on deep sequencing normalized with unique cDNA molecular identifiers. Donors were grouped into four age groups: young (average about 15 years), middle-aged (approximately 41), aged (about 59) and long-lived (around 82). To avoid experimental bias, donors of different ages were spread randomly across the sequencing lanes. Two additional independent replicas of 1 million unique cDNA reads from the same blood draw were analyzed for two donors (one aged 18 to 30 and one aged 80 or older).

Library prep was done by 5' RACE. Instrument on record: Illumina HiSeq 2500. A second PCR of roughly 6 to 12 cycles was performed with a sample-barcoded 5' primer and a J-beta primer mix. A template-switch 5' adaptor carrying 12 random nucleotides introduced a unique molecular identifier onto each TCR beta cDNA molecule. Each sample yielded at least 3 million CDR3-containing paired-end reads. First-strand cDNA was synthesized from all RNA with the Mint cDNA synthesis kit, primed by a TRBC-specific oligonucleotide. Following uracil-DNA glycosylase treatment, a first 18-cycle PCR with universal primers M1SS and BC2_uni_R was performed on all cDNA. The paper's processing steps were these. Each sample was normalized by randomly selecting 1 million high-quality reads, each carrying a distinct molecular identifier. Instead of being binned into consensus sequences, reads with shared molecular identifiers were discarded. MiTCR, set to a Q25 quality threshold and the strictest error-elimination algorithm, was used for CDR3 identification, clonotype clustering and error correction. A nonparametric unseen species model using Euler transformation provided a lower-bound estimate of total TCR beta diversity. The public reads were reprocessed in TCRdb via fastp at Q25 and MiXCR, keeping in-frame beta chains. Every distinct CDR3 protein forms one entry, paired with its most common genes and DNA. For this entry, the V and J calls and clone size follow TCRdb and not the study's own pipeline. For this sample there are almost 800,000 distinct CDR3 sequences; more than 45% appear just once. Clones ranked in the top ten supply roughly 20% of the sample.

Taken from cysteine to phenylalanine, the CDR3 has 15 residues. Of the read, only the CDR3 DNA is kept; its 45 bases are in frame from base 1. The germline V gene supplies CDR1 LGHNA and CDR2 YSLEER. A distance of 17 bases separates the germline ends of V and J, which lose 4 bases and 7 bases respectively. General study outcomes and caveats: Donor CMV infection status was unknown, potentially confounding age-related changes in expanded clonotypes. The percentage of naive T cells measured by flow cytometry correlated strongly with observed TCR beta diversity. Estimates of total diversity from one million sequenced T cells were regarded as lower bounds and underestimates. Compared with the aged group, more naive CD4+ T cells, fewer expanded clones and increased TCR diversity were shown by the long-lived group, suggesting age selection. As age increased, observed TCR beta diversity per million T cells dropped in a roughly linear way, and a significant reduction was already evident by age about 36. Because profiling used bulk unsorted PBMCs, naive and antigen-experienced compartments could not be compared conclusively.

Regarding this clonotype: Its cognate antigen has yet to be identified. Base qualities are not recorded, but no much larger clone differs from it by a single base.

Systemically healthy Caucasian individuals from Russia, some 40 in total and aged about 6 to 100 years, were included as donors. Ten milliliters of peripheral blood were drawn from each donor into EDTA-treated Vacutainer tubes. PBMCs were isolated by Ficoll-Paque density-gradient centrifugation, with at least 7 million obtained per sample. Trizol reagent was used to extract total RNA from PBMCs, with at least 5 micrograms per sample. For every donor, an aliquot of PBMCs went through flow cytometry to measure the percentages of naive CD45RAhigh/CD27high T cells. The sequenced material came from blood. The chain employs TRBV4-3 and TRBJ2-1; TRBD2 is a possible D gene, resting on 6 matching bases. This receptor was taken from a man under 40 in good health. Read as DNA, the sequence is TGCGCCAGCAGCCGAAACGGGAGAGAATTTAATGAGCAGTTCTTC. Translated, it reads CASSRNGREFNEQFF.